This TCR beta chain was sequenced for a study of T cells in localized non-small cell lung cancer. General study findings and limits: Prolonged overall survival went with higher T cell density in the blood. Turning up in adjacent lung were a median around 60 of the top 100 tumor clones. Peak T cell clonality was found in uninvolved adjacent lung, exceeding tumor.

This clone was seen a few times. The antigen is undetermined. A junction boundary mismatches the germline segment, possibly from a read error. Free of atypia, the adjacent lung was collected at least 2 cm away from the tumor margin. This CDR3 region has 14 residues. Germline-derived CDR1 and CDR2 are SGHNT and YENEEA. Sequencing used immunoSEQ multiplex PCR; TCRdb keeps in-frame clones, though not all of them. The repertoire holds about 1,400 clones, with less than 45% as singletons. This TCR was sampled from a woman aged 40 to 75 with stage I squamous cell lung carcinoma. The sequences come from normal lung tissue next to the tumor, collected before any cancer treatment. V gene TRBV11-3 combines with J gene TRBJ1-4, with D possibly being TRBD1 (5 bases). CDR3 sequence (DNA): TGTGCCAACAGCCCTCCAGGACAAAGCGAAAAACTGTTTTTT. The encoded protein is CANSPPGQSEKLFF.